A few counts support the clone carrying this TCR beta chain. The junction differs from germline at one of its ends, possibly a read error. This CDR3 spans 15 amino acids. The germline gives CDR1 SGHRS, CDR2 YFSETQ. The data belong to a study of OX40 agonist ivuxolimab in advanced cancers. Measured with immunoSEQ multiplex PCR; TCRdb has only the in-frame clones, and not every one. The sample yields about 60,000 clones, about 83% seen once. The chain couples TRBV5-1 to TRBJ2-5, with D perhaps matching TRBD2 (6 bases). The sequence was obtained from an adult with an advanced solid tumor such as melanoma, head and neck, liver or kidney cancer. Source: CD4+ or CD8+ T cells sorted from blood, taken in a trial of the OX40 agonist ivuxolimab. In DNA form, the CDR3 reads TGCGCCAGCATCTTGGACCCGGGACTTCAAGAGACCCAGTACTTC. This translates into CASILDPGLQETQYF.